Included here is one TCR beta chain sequence, with context. The data belong to a study of blood T cell repertoires in COVID-19. Per the original data handling: Amplified reference gene primers provided the basis for estimating nucleated cell counts. Produced via immunoSEQ multiplex PCR; TCRdb's table is partial and in-frame only. The V and J calls and the clone size are those of that table, but D and trimming were determined from the DNA. The table records around 96,000 clones, 90% to 95% of them present only once. Germline CDR1 and CDR2: MNHEY and SVGAGI. This CDR3 contains 13 residues. Trimming took off 6 bases at V and 6 bases at J, with 14 bases between the two ends.

The sample comprised peripheral blood. The source is a human donor with active COVID-19. The donor label of this sample is uncertain. V and J are TRBV6-5 and TRBJ2-5; D is possibly TRBD2 (5 bases). The CDR3 nucleotides read TGTGCCAGCAGACAGCGGTCACCCCAGACCCAGTACTTC. This encodes CASRQRSPQTQYF.